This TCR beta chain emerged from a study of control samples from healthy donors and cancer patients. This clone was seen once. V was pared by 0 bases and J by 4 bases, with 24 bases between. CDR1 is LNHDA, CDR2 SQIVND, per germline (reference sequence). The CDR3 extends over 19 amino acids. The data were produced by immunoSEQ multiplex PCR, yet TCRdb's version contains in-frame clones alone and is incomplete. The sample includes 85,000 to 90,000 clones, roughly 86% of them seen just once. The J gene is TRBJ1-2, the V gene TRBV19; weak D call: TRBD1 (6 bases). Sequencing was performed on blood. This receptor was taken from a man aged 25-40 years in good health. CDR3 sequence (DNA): TGTGCCAGTAGTATAGACCCGACAGGTTTTGCCCCCGCGGGCTATGGCTACACCTTC. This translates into CASSIDPTGFAPAGYGYTF.